The sample holds a few counts of the clone carrying this TCR beta chain. The data were obtained in a study of T cells after yellow fever vaccination. Study findings and constraints: Memory subsets that were sorted on day 0 lacked detectable signal for almost all vaccine-responding clonotypes. After the booster, over 95% of CD4 and 75% to 90% of CD8 primary-response clones were re-detected.

TCRdb used MiXCR to reprocess the 5' RACE reads, holding one entry per CDR3 protein. This table holds 45,000 to 60,000 distinct CDR3 sequences, around 6.1% found once. The sequence was obtained from a man aged 18 to 29 who received the YFV17D yellow fever vaccine. The input for sequencing was PBMCs, either bulk or a sorted T-cell subset (CD4+, CD8+, memory, or dextramer-sorted; not recorded which), taken on the day of the yellow fever booster vaccination.

The CDR3 region has the DNA TGTGCCAGCAGGCGACAGGGCTATGAAAAACTGTTTTTT. Translation: CASRRQGYEKLFF. V usage is TRBV14 and J usage is TRBJ1-4, with TRBD1 matching 7 bases. Germline loops: CDR1 SGHDN, CDR2 FVKESK. V was clipped by 6 bases and J by 6 bases; unmatched bases: 4. The CDR3 is made up of 13 amino acids.